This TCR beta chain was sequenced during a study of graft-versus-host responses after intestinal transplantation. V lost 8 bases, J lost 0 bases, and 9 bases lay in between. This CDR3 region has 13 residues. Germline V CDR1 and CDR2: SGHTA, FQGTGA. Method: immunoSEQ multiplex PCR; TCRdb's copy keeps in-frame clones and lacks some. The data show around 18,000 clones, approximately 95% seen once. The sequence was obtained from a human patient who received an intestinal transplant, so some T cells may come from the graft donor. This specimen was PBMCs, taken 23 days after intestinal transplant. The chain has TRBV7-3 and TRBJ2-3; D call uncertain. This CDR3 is CASGYDSTDTQYF. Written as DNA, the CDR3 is TGTGCCAGCGGGTACGACAGCACAGATACGCAGTATTTT.